The present T cell receptor beta chain was sequenced within a study of cytomegalovirus exposure and HLA in healthy donors. Findings and caveats of the study: In a later analysis, parvovirus B19, influenza, CMV and Epstein-Barr virus appeared linked to several top co-occurrence clusters. In vitro experiments confirmed that three CMV-associated chains were specific for CMV antigens. HLA-A and HLA-B allele assignments for most subjects were reportedly predicted accurately using TCR beta sequences.

Healthy people donating bone marrow made up the donors. The PCR was carried out with 60 Vbeta primers and 13 Jbeta primers. Method: immunoSEQ multiplex PCR; TCRdb's copy keeps in-frame clones and lacks some. Of some 110,000 clones listed, over 60% are singletons. To note about this clone: The antigen remains unidentified.

In germline, CDR1 is SGHAT, CDR2 FQNNGV. The ends lost 5 bases at V and 5 bases at J; junction bases unmatched: 11. The CDR3 loop spans 16 amino acids. Sequenced sample: PBMCs. This chain links TRBV11-2 with TRBJ2-5; 10 nucleotides match TRBD1. The sequence was obtained from a man aged 25 to 40 in good health and CMV-seropositive. CDR3: CASSEPRQGAWETQYF. The CDR3 DNA reads as TGTGCCAGCAGCGAGCCCAGACAGGGGGCGTGGGAGACCCAGTACTTC.